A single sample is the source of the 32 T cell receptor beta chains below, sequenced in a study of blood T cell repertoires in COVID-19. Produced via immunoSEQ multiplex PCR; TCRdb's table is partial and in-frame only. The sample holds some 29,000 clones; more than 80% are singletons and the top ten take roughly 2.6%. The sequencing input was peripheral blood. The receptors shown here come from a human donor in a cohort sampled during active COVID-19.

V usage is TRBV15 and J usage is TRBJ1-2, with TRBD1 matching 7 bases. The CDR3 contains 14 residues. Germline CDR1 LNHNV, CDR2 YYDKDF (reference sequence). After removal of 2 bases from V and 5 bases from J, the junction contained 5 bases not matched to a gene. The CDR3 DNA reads TGTGCCACCAGCAGAAAAGACAGGGTTTATGGCTACACCTTC. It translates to CATSRKDRVYGYTF.

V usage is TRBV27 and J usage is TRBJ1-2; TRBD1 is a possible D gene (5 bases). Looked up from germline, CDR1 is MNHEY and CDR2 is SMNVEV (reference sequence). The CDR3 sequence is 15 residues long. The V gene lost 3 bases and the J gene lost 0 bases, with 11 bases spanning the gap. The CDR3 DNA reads TGTGCCAGCAGTTTGCGGGGCCGAGCTAACTATGGCTACACCTTC. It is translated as CASSLRGRANYGYTF.

Here the CDR3 reads CASSQERGGNTEAFF. Here the CDR3 DNA reads TGCGCCAGCAGCCAAGAGAGAGGGGGGAACACTGAAGCTTTCTTT. The rearrangement joins TRBV4-1 to TRBJ1-1; D perhaps matches TRBD1 (6 bases). Germline values: CDR1 MGHRA, CDR2 YSYEKL. Trimming stripped 0 bases from V and 1 base from J, with 9 bases between. The CDR3 spans 15 residues.

The CDR3 sequence: CSVESNSYHYGYTF. The CDR3 bases are TGCAGCGTTGAGTCCAACAGCTACCACTATGGCTACACCTTC. The gene calls are TRBV29-1 and TRBJ1-2; D is unclear. V lost 3 bases and J lost 3, with 14 bases in between. The CDR3 totals 14 residues. Germline assignment: CDR1 SQVTM and CDR2 ANQGSEA. Complete variable domain (other parts from reference TRBV29-1 and TRBJ1-2): SAVISQKPSRDICQRGTSLTIQCQVDSQVTMMFWYRQQPGQSLTLIATANQGSEATYESGFVIDKFPISRPNLTFSTLTVSNMSPEDSSIYLCSVESNSYHYGYTFGSGTRLTVV.

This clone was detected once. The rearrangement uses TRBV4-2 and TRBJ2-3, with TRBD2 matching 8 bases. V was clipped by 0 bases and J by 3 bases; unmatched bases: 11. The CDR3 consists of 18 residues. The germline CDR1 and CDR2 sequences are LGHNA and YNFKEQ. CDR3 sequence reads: CASSQDTSGGPGTDTQYF. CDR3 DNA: TGTGCCAGCAGCCAAGATACCTCGGGGGGGCCTGGTACAGATACGCAGTATTTT.

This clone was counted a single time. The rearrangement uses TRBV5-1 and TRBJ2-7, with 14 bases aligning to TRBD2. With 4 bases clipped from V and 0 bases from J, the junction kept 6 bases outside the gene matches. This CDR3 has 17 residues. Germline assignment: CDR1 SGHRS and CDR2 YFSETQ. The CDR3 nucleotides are TGCGCCAGCAGCCTAGGGACTAGCGGGGGTAGCTCCTACGAGCAGTACTTC. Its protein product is CASSLGTSGGSSYEQYF.

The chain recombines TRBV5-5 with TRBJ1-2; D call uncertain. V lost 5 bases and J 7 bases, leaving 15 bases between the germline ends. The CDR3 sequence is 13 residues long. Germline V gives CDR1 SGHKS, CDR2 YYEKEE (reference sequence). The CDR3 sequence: CASSSLEAGGYTF. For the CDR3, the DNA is TGTGCCAGCAGTTCTCTCGAGGCGGGTGGCTACACCTTC.

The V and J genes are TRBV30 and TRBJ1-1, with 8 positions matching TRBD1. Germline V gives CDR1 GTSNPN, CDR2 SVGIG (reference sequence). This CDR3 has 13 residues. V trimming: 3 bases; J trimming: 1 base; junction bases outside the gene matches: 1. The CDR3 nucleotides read TGTGCCTGGAGAGGACAGGGGAACACTGAAGCTTTCTTT. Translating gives CAWRGQGNTEAFF.

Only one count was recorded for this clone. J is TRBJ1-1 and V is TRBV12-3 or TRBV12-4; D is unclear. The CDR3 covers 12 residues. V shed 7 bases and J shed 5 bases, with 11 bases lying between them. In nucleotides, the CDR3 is TGTGCCAGCAAGTTTGGCCCGACTGAAGCTTTCTTT. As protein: CASKFGPTEAFF.

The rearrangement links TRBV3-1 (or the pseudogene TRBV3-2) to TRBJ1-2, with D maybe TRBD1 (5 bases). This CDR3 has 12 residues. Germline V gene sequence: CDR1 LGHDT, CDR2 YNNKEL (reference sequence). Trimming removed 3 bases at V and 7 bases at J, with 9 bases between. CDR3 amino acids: CASSQTEAGYTF. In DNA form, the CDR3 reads TGTGCCAGCAGCCAGACAGAGGCTGGCTACACCTTC.

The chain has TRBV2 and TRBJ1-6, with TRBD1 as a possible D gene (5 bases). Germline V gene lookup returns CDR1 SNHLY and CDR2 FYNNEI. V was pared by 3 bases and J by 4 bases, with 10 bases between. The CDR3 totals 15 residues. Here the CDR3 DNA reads TGTGCCAGCAGTGAGGGCGGGGCTTATAATTCACCCCTCCACTTT. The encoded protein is CASSEGGAYNSPLHF.

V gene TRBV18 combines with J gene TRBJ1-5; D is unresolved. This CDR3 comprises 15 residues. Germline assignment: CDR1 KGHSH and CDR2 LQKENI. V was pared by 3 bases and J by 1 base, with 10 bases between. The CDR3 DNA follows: TGTGCCAGCTCACCCCAAGGAGGAAGCAATCAGCCCCAGCATTTT. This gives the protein CASSPQGGSNQPQHF.

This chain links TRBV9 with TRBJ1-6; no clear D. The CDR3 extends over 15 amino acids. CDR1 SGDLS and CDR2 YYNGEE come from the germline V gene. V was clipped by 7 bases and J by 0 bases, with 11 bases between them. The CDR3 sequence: CASATGNSYNSPLHF. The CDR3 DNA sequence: TGTGCCAGCGCCACCGGGAACTCCTATAATTCACCCCTCCACTTT.

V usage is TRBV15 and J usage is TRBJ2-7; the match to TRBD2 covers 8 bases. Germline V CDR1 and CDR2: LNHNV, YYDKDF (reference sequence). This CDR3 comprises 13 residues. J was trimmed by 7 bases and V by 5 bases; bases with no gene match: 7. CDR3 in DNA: TGTGCCACCAGCGGGAAGATAGCGGGAGAGCAGTACTTC. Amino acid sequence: CATSGKIAGEQYF.

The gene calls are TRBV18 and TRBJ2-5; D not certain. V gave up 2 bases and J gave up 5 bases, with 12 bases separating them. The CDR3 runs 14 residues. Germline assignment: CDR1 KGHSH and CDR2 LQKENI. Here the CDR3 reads CASSPRLGFETQYF. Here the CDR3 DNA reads TGTGCCAGCTCACCAAGGCTAGGTTTTGAGACCCAGTACTTC.

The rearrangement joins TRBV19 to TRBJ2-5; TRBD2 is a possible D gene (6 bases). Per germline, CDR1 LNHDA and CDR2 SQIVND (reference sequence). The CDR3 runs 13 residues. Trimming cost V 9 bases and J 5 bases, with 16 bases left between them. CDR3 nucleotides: TGTGCCAGCAGAAACCTTGGGGGGGAGACCCAGTACTTC. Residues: CASRNLGGETQYF.

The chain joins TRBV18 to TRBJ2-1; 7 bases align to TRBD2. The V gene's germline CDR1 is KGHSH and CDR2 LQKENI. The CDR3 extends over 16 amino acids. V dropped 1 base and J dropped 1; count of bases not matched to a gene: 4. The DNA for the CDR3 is TGTGCCAGCTCACCACGGGTGGGAGGGTCCTACAATGAGCAGTTCTTC. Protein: CASSPRVGGSYNEQFF.

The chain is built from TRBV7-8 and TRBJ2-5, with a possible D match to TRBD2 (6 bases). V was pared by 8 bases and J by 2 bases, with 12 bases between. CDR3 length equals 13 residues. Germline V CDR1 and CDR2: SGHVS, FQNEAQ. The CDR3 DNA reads TGTGCCAGCGGGGGGTGGCCGCAAGAGACCCAGTACTTC. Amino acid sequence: CASGGWPQETQYF.

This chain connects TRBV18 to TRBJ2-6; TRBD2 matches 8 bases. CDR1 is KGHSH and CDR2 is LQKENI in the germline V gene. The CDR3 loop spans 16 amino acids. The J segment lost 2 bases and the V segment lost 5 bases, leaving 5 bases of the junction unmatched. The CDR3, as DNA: TGTGCCAGCTCATCTACCGGGGGGGCTGGGGCCAACGTCCTGACTTTC. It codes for CASSSTGGAGANVLTF.

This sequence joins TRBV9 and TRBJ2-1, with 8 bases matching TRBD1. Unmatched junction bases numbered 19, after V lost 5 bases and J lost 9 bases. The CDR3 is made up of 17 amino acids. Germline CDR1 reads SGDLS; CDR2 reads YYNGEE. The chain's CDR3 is CASSKGQGPQSSGEQFF. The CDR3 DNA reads TGTGCCAGCAGTAAAGGACAGGGACCCCAATCTTCTGGTGAGCAGTTCTTC.

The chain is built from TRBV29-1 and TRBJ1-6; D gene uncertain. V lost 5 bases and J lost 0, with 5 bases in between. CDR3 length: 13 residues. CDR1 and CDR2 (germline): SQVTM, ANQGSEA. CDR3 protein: CSVSGSYNSPLHF. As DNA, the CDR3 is TGCAGCGTTTCAGGCTCCTATAATTCACCCCTCCACTTT. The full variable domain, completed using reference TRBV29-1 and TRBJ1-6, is SAVISQKPSRDICQRGTSLTIQCQVDSQVTMMFWYRQQPGQSLTLIATANQGSEATYESGFVIDKFPISRPNLTFSTLTVSNMSPEDSSIYLCSVSGSYNSPLHFGNGTRLTVT.

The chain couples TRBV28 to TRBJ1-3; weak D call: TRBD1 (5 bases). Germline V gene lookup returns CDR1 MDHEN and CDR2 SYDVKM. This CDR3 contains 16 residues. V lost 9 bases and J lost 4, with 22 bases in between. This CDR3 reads CASSEAQGVYGNTIYF. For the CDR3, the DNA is TGTGCCAGTTCCGAAGCTCAAGGGGTTTACGGAAACACCATATATTTT.

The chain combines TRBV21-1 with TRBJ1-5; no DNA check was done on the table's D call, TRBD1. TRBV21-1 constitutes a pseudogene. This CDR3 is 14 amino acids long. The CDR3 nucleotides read TGTGCCAGCACCAAAAACAGGGCTAATCAGCCCCAGCATTTT. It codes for CASTKNRANQPQHF.

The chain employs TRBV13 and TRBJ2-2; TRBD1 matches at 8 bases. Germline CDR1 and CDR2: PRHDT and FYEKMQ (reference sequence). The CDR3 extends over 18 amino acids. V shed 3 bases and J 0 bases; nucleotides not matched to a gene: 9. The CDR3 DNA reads TGTGCCAGCAGCTTGGGACAGGAGGCGACCGCGAACACCGGGGAGCTGTTTTTT. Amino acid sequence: CASSLGQEATANTGELFF.

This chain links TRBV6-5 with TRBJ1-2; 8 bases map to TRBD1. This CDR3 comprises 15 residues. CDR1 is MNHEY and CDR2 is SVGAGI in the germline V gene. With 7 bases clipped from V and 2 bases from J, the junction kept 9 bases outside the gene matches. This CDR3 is CASTPGQGRNYGYTF. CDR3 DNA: TGTGCCAGCACCCCCGGACAGGGCCGAAACTATGGCTACACCTTC.

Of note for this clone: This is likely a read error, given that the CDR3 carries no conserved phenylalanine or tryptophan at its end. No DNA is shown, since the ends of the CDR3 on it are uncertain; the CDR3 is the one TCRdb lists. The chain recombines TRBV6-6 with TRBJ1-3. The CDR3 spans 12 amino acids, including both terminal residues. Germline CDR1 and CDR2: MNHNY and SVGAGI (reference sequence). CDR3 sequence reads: CASSPGAGGTVL.

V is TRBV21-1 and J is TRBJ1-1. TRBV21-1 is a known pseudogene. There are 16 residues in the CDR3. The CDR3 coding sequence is TGTGCCAGCAGCAAATCGGAGATCGGGGAGCTACGAGAAGCTTTCTTT. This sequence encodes CASSKSEIGELREAFF.

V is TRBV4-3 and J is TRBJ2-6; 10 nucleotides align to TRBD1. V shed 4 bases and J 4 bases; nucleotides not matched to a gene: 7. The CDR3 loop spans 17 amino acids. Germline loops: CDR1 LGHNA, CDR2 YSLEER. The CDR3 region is CASSLGTGVTGANVLTF. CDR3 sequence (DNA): TGCGCCAGCAGCCTTGGGACAGGGGTTACGGGGGCCAACGTCCTGACTTTC.

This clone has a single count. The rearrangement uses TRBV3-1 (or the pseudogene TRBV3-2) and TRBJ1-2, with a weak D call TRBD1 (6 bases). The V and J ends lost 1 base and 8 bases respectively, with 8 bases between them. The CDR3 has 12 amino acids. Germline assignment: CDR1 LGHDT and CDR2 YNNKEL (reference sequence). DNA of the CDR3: TGTGCCAGCAGCCAAGGGACAGCAGGCTACACCTTC. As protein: CASSQGTAGYTF.

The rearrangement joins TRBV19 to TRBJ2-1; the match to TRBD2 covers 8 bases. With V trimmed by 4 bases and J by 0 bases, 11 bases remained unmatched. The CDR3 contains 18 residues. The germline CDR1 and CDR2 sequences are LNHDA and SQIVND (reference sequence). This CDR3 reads CASSRLDSGDPSYNEQFF. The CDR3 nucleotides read TGTGCCAGTAGTAGGCTCGATAGCGGGGACCCCTCCTACAATGAGCAGTTCTTC.

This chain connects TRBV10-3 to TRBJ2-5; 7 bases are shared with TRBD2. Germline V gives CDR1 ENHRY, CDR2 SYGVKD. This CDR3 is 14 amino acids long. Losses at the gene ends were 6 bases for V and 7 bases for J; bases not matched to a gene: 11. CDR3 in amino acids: CAIRPTGLEGTQYF. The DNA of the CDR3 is TGTGCCATCAGACCAACAGGACTAGAAGGGACCCAGTACTTC.

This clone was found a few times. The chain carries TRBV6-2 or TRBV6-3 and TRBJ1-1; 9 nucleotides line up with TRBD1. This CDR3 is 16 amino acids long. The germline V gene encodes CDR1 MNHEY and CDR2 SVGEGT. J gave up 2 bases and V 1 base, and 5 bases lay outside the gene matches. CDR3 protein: CASSYFRDRVNTEAFF. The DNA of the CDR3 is TGTGCCAGCAGTTACTTCCGGGACAGGGTAAACACTGAAGCTTTCTTT.